This T cell receptor beta chain was observed in a study of human thymus T cells. The assay was immunoSEQ multiplex PCR, and TCRdb's table has in-frame clones only and misses some. Of tens of thousands of clones listed, roughly 95% are singletons. Resections were taken during corrective heart surgery, and the thymus tissue came from these. Donor material was obtained from healthy Finnish infants undergoing corrective surgery for congenital heart defects. The origin of this receptor is a girl under three years old with a congenital heart defect but otherwise immunologically healthy. The specimen was thymus tissue.

The CDR3 bases are TGTGCCAGCAGTGTGCGGCGGGAGGCGATACCGTCGGCAGATACGCAGTATTTT. Translation gives CASSVRREAIPSADTQYF. This chain joins TRBV2 and TRBJ2-3, with 8 bases that match TRBD2. The CDR3 spans 18 residues. Germline V gene data show CDR1 as SNHLY and CDR2 as FYNNEI. The V segment lost 4 bases and the J segment 4 bases; nucleotides outside the gene matches: 16.